The 9 T cell receptor beta chains given below trace back to one sample, sequenced in a study of identical twins. TCRdb independently ran MiXCR on the 5' RACE reads; one entry per CDR3 protein. The sample holds around 280,000 distinct CDR3 sequences, more than 6.5% seen once. The same data also went into a second study, on yellow fever vaccine responses in identical twins.

Sample: memory (CD45RO+) T cells sorted from blood. These receptors came from a woman between 18 and 30 years old in good health.

This chain connects TRBV12-3 or TRBV12-4 to TRBJ2-7, with 15 bases matching TRBD2. The V segment lost 6 bases and the J segment 6 bases; nucleotides outside the gene matches: 6. This CDR3 comprises 15 residues. The CDR3 coding sequence is TGTGCCAGCAGCTGGACTAGCGGGAGGGCCGCCGAGCAGTACTTC. This gives the protein CASSWTSGRAAEQYF.

This clonotype was seen many times. J is TRBJ2-3 and V is TRBV6-2 or TRBV6-3, with D hard to call. Between the trimmed V and J ends, which lost 2 bases and 1 base, there was a span of 13 bases. There are 16 residues in the CDR3. Germline assignment: CDR1 MNHEY and CDR2 SVGEGT. For the CDR3, the DNA is TGTGCCAGCAGTTACCCGCGGTCCTGGCGCACAGATACGCAGTATTTT. Protein sequence: CASSYPRSWRTDTQYF.

This clonotype turned up a few times. The J gene is TRBJ2-7, the V gene TRBV28; D gene ambiguous. This CDR3 contains 15 residues. CDR1 and CDR2 (germline): MDHEN, SYDVKM. Trimming removed 2 bases from V and 3 bases from J, with 14 bases in between. The CDR3, as DNA: TGTGCCAGCAGTTTAGGCTCCGGTCTAGACTACGAGCAGTACTTC. Translation: CASSLGSGLDYEQYF.

There are many counts of this clonotype. The genes are TRBV10-3 and TRBJ1-5; D call uncertain. Between the trimmed V and J ends, which lost 10 bases and 0 bases, there was a span of 10 bases. Germline lookup yields CDR1 ENHRY and CDR2 SYGVKD. CDR3 size: 13 residues. CDR3 nucleotide sequence: TGTGCCACCGCAAAAGGTAGCAATCAGCCCCAGCATTTT. Translating it yields CATAKGSNQPQHF.

V gene TRBV20-1 combines with J gene TRBJ2-3, with 7 bases identical to TRBD2. CDR3 size: 14 residues. The junction had 8 bases not matched to a gene; V was cut back by 5 bases and J by 3 bases. Germline V lookup: CDR1 DFQATT, CDR2 SNEGSKA (reference sequence). Written as DNA, the CDR3 is TGCAGTGCTCAAAGAAGTAGCGGGACAGATACGCAGTATTTT. Encoded protein: CSAQRSSGTDTQYF.

V usage is TRBV7-2 and J usage is TRBJ2-2; TRBD2 matches at 9 bases. The length of the CDR3 is 15 residues. V shed 3 bases, J shed 5 bases, and the junction held 4 bases outside the gene matches. CDR1 SGHTA and CDR2 FQGNSA come from the germline V gene. This CDR3 reads CASSFTSGQTGELFF. The DNA of the CDR3 is TGTGCCAGCAGCTTTACTAGCGGGCAGACCGGGGAGCTGTTTTTT.

This clonotype was observed at least ten times. The chain links TRBV10-2 to TRBJ1-1, with a weak D call TRBD1 (5 bases). CDR1 WSHSY and CDR2 SAAADI come from the germline V gene. The V end lost 7 bases, the J end lost 3 bases, and 15 bases lay between the germline ends. This CDR3 region has 14 residues. CDR3 loop: CASTLTELHTEAFF. DNA for the CDR3: TGCGCCAGCACCTTGACAGAGTTGCACACTGAAGCTTTCTTT.

There are many counts of this clonotype. The J gene is TRBJ2-1, the V gene TRBV12-3 or TRBV12-4, with 7 bases lining up with TRBD2. V was clipped by 4 bases and J by 6 bases; unmatched bases: 15. This CDR3 has 17 amino acids. The CDR3 region is CASSSRFGSGTGNEQFF. The CDR3 DNA reads TGTGCCAGCAGTTCCCGGTTCGGCAGCGGGACGGGCAATGAGCAGTTCTTC.

V is TRBV20-1 and J is TRBJ2-6, with D uncertain. This CDR3 has 15 residues. V lost 3 bases to trimming and J lost 0 bases, with 9 bases between them. Germline V gene data show CDR1 as DFQATT and CDR2 as SNEGSKA (reference sequence). The CDR3 reads CSARGPSSGANVLTF. For the CDR3, the DNA is TGCAGTGCTAGGGGCCCTAGCTCTGGGGCCAACGTCCTGACTTTC.